The sequence of this T cell receptor (beta chain) was determined in a study of shared clonotypes between healthy human individuals (dated by TCRdb to 2020 to 2021). Notes on the research overall: The cohort included three men and a couple of women between 18 and 49 years of age. For each donor, CD4 naive and CD4 memory were each run on three plates, CD8 naive on two plates, and CD8 memory on one plate. Blood TCR repertoires of five healthy adults were deeply sequenced to estimate repertoire size and the extent of clonotype sharing between individuals. To increase sequencing depth and limit assay-specific biases, TCR repertoire library preparation and sequencing were carried out by different laboratories using diverse techniques. Between about 0.94 and 8.9 billion PBMCs per donor were obtained by leukapheresis.

The CDR3 has 15 amino acids, counting the end cysteine and phenylalanine. Only the CDR3 portion is preserved as DNA: 45 bases, with reading frame beginning at the first base. The CDR1 and CDR2 encoded by the germline V gene are ENHRY and SYGVKD. The junction carries 8 bases between V and J, which are trimmed by 2 bases and 0 bases respectively. Of note for this clone: Its recognized antigen is unknown. No base quality information exists; no much larger clone differs at one position. The sample has other DNA sequences that encode this CDR3 too.

Overall study outcomes, separate from this receptor: Estimated clonotype richness was generally larger for naive than for memory subsets. Compared with non-shared clonotypes, the clonotypes found in all four sorted-subset donors had higher generation probabilities. Rarefaction of sorted-subset datasets indicated incomplete sequencing despite the large sequencing depth. About 5% of naive CD4, around 4% of naive CD8, approximately 2% of memory CD4, and roughly 0.4% of memory CD8 clonotypes were shared across several donors. Pairwise subsampling indicated that sequencing depth was expected to affect the degree of clonotype sharing among donors. Because the study included a small number of donors, the genetic and exposure-history diversity represented was limited. Sampling was limited to blood, and TCR repertoires in tissue likely differ from TCR repertoires in blood.

TCR CDR3 regions were amplified from genomic DNA by multiplex PCR using the deep immunoSEQ assay. Extracted genomic DNA from each cell subset was spread evenly across all wells of several immunoSEQ 96-well plates, with each plate serving as a replicate. For sorted subsets, each replicate PCR was loaded with 200 to 250 ng genomic DNA, equivalent to about 30,000 T cell genomes. Purified libraries were measured with a Qubit 3.0 fluorometer, size-checked on a Bioanalyzer 2100, and measured again with the KAPA Library Quantification kit. A separate single-read 150-cycle Illumina NextSeq 550 flow cell was used to sequence each immunoSEQ 96-well plate. Per the source publication's procedure: The immunoSEQ output contained only junctional sequences without quality scores, so filtering could not match that applied to full-length reads. Sequences were annotated with PyIR, a Python wrapper for IgBLAST v1.9, using IMGT germline references to assign V/J genes and CDR3. Reads were removed for weak V/J assignments (E-value above 1e-6), missing CDR3, stop codons, out-of-frame junctions, or ambiguous translated residues. A V3J clonotype was defined by an identical inferred V gene, J gene, and CDR3 amino acid sequence. To compute the percentage overlap between repertoires, the number of shared unique clonotypes was divided by the size of the smaller repertoire. Richness of each repertoire was evaluated using RTK rarefaction, the Chao1 estimator, and Recon v2.1 estimates of unobserved clonotypes. Generation probabilities for all TCRbeta clonotypes obtained by the gDNA method from a handful of donors were computed using OLGA. Sourced from immuneACCESS, this table was stored by TCRdb with only in-frame sequences that have V and J called. A share of the clones is absent; for the studies checked, an unresolved V gene accounts for under half, and the remainder has no known explanation. The V and J calls and clone size come from that table; D and trimming were worked out from the DNA. In all, the sample holds about 2.5 million clones, and under 95% of those were seen once. The ten largest clonotypes hold approximately 0.4% of the sample.

Healthy HIV-negative adults with no recently reported acute infections or vaccinations were included as donors. Every donor was a Caucasian adult living in Nashville, Tennessee, USA. Magnetic negative selection was used to enrich CD4+ T cells, after which naive cells were positively selected on CD45RA and the negative fraction became the memory subset. Blood was collected by leukapheresis, and PBMCs were isolated by Ficoll-Histopaque density gradient centrifugation and then cryopreserved in liquid nitrogen vapor phase. Analytical flow cytometry was used to check the purity and quantity of each magnetically sorted T cell population. Genomic DNA was isolated from every sorted fraction and measured by UV absorbance on a Nanodrop 2000c.

This clonotype was sampled from a man between 18 and 29 years old in good health. Some clones in this sample may be carry-over from other donors' samples. Sequences were obtained from naive CD4+ T cells from PBMCs. This sample's cell subset or site label indicates: CD45RA+ positively selected. The chain was built from TRBV10-3 and TRBJ1-3; no D gene call is confident. The encoded CDR3 is CAISEPSNSGNTIYF. The DNA sequence is TGTGCCATCAGTGAGCCCAGCAACTCTGGAAACACCATATATTTT.